This entry concerns a single T cell receptor beta chain. One entry per CDR3 protein results from TCRdb running MiXCR on the 5' RACE reads. The sample consists of roughly 230,000 distinct CDR3 sequences, approximately 8.6% of them appearing once. The data stem from a study of identical twins. CDR1 and CDR2 (germline): SNHLY, FYNNEI. V gave up 1 base and J gave up 5 bases, with 15 bases separating them. The CDR3 covers 16 residues. The data also belong to a second study, concerning yellow fever vaccine responses in identical twins.

This clonotype was obtained from a woman between 18 and 29 years old in good health. The material sequenced was CD8+ T cells sorted from blood. V gene TRBV2 combines with J gene TRBJ2-1, with D perhaps assigned TRBD1 or TRBD2 (6 bases each). The CDR3, as DNA: TGTGCCAGCAGTGAAGGGGCCGGGGGCGCCAACAATGAGCAGTTCTTC. This codes for CASSEGAGGANNEQFF.